These 16 T cell receptor beta chains share one sample of origin, sequenced in a study of T cell responses to AZD1222 COVID-19 vaccine. Produced via immunoSEQ multiplex PCR; TCRdb's table is partial and in-frame only. The sample consists of over 95,000 clones, approximately 89% of them appearing once. The sequences come from peripheral blood, collected 28 days after the second AZD1222 dose. The receptors were gathered from an adult who received the AZD1222 COVID-19 vaccine.

The rearrangement uses TRBV5-5 and TRBJ2-7; D is ambiguous. The V gene's germline CDR1 is SGHKS and CDR2 YYEKEE (reference sequence). Trimming pared 4 bases from V and 3 bases from J, leaving 8 bases between. The CDR3 runs to 12 residues. The CDR3 region has the DNA TGTGCCAGCAGCCAATACGACTACGAGCAGTACTTC. Translated, it gives CASSQYDYEQYF.

The V call is TRBV10-3, the J call TRBJ2-7; 9 bases map to TRBD1. The CDR3 is 14 amino acids. The V gene end was trimmed by 0 bases and the J gene end by 4 bases; junction bases not matched to a gene: 1. CDR1 is ENHRY and CDR2 is SYGVKD in the germline V gene. The CDR3 DNA follows: TGTGCCATCAGTGAGTCGACAGGGGGGTACGAGCAGTACTTC. Protein sequence: CAISESTGGYEQYF.

The rearrangement links TRBV5-1 to TRBJ1-6, with 7 bases aligning to TRBD1. Germline-derived CDR1 and CDR2 are SGHRS and YFSETQ. V dropped 4 bases and J dropped 0; count of bases not matched to a gene: 7. The CDR3 is 17 amino acids. DNA for the CDR3: TGCGCCAGCAGCCATACAGGGGCGAGCTCCTATAATTCACCCCTCCACTTT. It yields the protein CASSHTGASSYNSPLHF. Full variable domain (missing parts from reference TRBV5-1 and TRBJ1-6): KAGVTQTPRYLIKTRGQQVTLSCSPISGHRSVSWYQQTPGQGLQFLFEYFSETQRNKGNFPGRFSGRQFSNSRSEMNVSTLELGDSALYLCASSHTGASSYNSPLHFGNGTRLTVT.

The V gene is TRBV6-5, the J gene TRBJ2-3, with TRBD1 identical over 7 bases. Germline trimming cut 0 bases from V and 7 bases from J; bases unmatched to any gene: 10. CDR1 is MNHEY and CDR2 is SVGAGI in the germline V gene. The CDR3 consists of 16 residues. DNA for the CDR3: TGTGCCAGCAGTTACTCGGTAGGGGGCCTCGGGTATACGCAGTATTTT. Translation gives CASSYSVGGLGYTQYF.

This clone was seen a few times. DNA for the CDR3: TGTGCCAGCAGCTTAGGACTTTACAATGAGCAGTTCTTC. Amino acid sequence: CASSLGLYNEQFF. The V and J genes are TRBV7-9 and TRBJ2-1; D is undetermined. This CDR3 contains 13 residues. The germline CDR1 and CDR2 sequences are SEHNR and FQNEAQ (reference sequence). Trimming removed 1 base at V and 4 bases at J, with 5 bases between.

The rearrangement uses TRBV9 and TRBJ1-2; the D gene is possibly TRBD1 (5 bases). The V end lost 3 bases, the J end lost 1 base, and 13 bases lay between the germline ends. The CDR3 length is 15 residues. Germline V gene sequence: CDR1 SGDLS, CDR2 YYNGEE. CDR3 residues: CASSARDSNNYGYTF. CDR3 nucleotide sequence: TGTGCCAGCAGCGCCCGGGACTCTAATAACTATGGCTACACCTTC.

V is TRBV5-4 and J is TRBJ2-3; TRBD2 agrees at 10 bases. Germline V CDR1 and CDR2: SGHNT, YYREEE (reference sequence). The CDR3 runs to 18 residues. Germline trimming cut 4 bases from V and 5 bases from J; bases unmatched to any gene: 16. The CDR3 DNA reads as TGTGCCAGCAGCCAGGGCGGGGCAGCGGGGGGGCCATTAGATACGCAGTATTTT. Translated: CASSQGGAAGGPLDTQYF. Filled out from reference TRBV5-4 and TRBJ2-3, the complete variable domain reads ETGVTQSPTHLIKTRGQQVTLRCSSQSGHNTVSWYQQALGQGPQFIFQYYREEENGRGNFPPRFSGLQFPNYSSELNVNALELDDSALYLCASSQGGAAGGPLDTQYFGPGTRLTVL.

V is TRBV2 and J is TRBJ2-7; 10 bases align to TRBD2. CDR1 and CDR2 from the germline V gene are SNHLY and FYNNEI. CDR3 length: 15 residues. The J segment lost 6 bases and the V segment lost 6 bases, leaving 11 bases of the junction unmatched. The CDR3: CASSESAGLAREQYF. CDR3 sequence (DNA): TGTGCCAGCAGCGAATCTGCGGGACTAGCGCGCGAGCAGTACTTC.

This clone was found a few times. The gene calls are TRBV27 and TRBJ1-1; no firm D call. Germline V gene lookup returns CDR1 MNHEY and CDR2 SMNVEV (reference sequence). V lost 6 bases and J lost 2, with 22 bases in between. The CDR3 runs 17 residues. The CDR3 loop is CASSPDHVGRSNTEAFF. The DNA of the CDR3 is TGTGCCAGCAGCCCGGACCACGTCGGACGAAGTAACACTGAAGCTTTCTTT.

This chain connects TRBV4-1 to TRBJ2-1, with D unresolved. This CDR3 spans 12 amino acids. Germline V CDR1 and CDR2: MGHRA, YSYEKL. The V and J ends lost 1 base and 7 bases respectively, with 5 bases between them. CDR3 DNA: TGCGCCAGCAGCCAAGGTACGAATGAGCAGTTCTTC. Its protein product is CASSQGTNEQFF.

V is TRBV2 and J is TRBJ1-1; perhaps TRBD1 as D (5 bases). V was clipped by 8 bases and J by 4 bases, with 17 bases between them. CDR3 length: 14 residues. Germline lookup yields CDR1 SNHLY and CDR2 FYNNEI. Written as DNA, the CDR3 is TGTGCCAGCGGAAAGGGGCAGTTGGCCACTGAAGCTTTCTTT. Its protein product is CASGKGQLATEAFF. Looking up the rest from reference TRBV2 and TRBJ1-1 gives the full variable domain: EPEVTQTPSHQVTQMGQEVILRCVPISNHLYFYWYRQILGQKVEFLVSFYNNEISEKSEIFDDQFSVERPDGSNFTLKIRSTKLEDSAMYFCASGKGQLATEAFFGQGTRLTVV.

The chain is built from TRBV7-8 and TRBJ1-2; D is possibly TRBD1 (5 bases). The CDR3 runs to 14 residues. The V end lost 5 bases, the J end lost 7 bases, and 17 bases lay between the germline ends. Germline V gene data show CDR1 as SGHVS and CDR2 as FQNEAQ. The CDR3 spells CASSQLEGVAGYTF. For the CDR3, the DNA is TGTGCCAGCAGCCAACTCGAAGGGGTTGCTGGCTACACCTTC.

CDR3 amino acids: CASSSGGQYSYNEQFF. CDR3 in DNA: TGTGCCAGCAGCTCCGGCGGACAATACTCCTACAATGAGCAGTTCTTC. The chain links TRBV13 to TRBJ2-1; possible D gene TRBD1, 5 bases. This CDR3 has 16 amino acids. CDR1 PRHDT and CDR2 FYEKMQ come from the germline V gene (reference sequence). Trimming left V 4 bases short and J 0 bases short, with 13 bases between.

The chain employs TRBV7-2 and TRBJ2-5, with D maybe TRBD2 (6 bases). V gave up 4 bases and J gave up 9 bases, with 21 bases separating them. Germline CDR1 SGHTA, CDR2 FQGNSA. The CDR3 is 15 amino acids. The CDR3 region has the DNA TGTGCCAGCAGCTCAAGATCGGGACTTTTGGACCCCCAGTACTTC. It specifies CASSSRSGLLDPQYF. Drawing the rest from reference TRBV7-2 and TRBJ2-5, the complete variable domain is GAGVSQSPSNKVTEKGKDVELRCDPISGHTALYWYRQSLGQGLEFLIYFQGNSAPDKSGLPSDRFSAERTGGSVSTLTIQRTQQEDSAVYLCASSSRSGLLDPQYFGPGTRLLVL.

The V call is TRBV7-9, the J call TRBJ2-6; 9 nucleotides match TRBD1. The CDR3 has 18 amino acids. V trimming: 10 bases; J trimming: 0 bases; junction bases outside the gene matches: 13. The germline V gene encodes CDR1 SEHNR and CDR2 FQNEAQ (reference sequence). Here the CDR3 DNA reads TGTGCCAACCTATCGCCGGGACAGGGCCACTCTGGGGCCAACGTCCTGACTTTC. Residues: CANLSPGQGHSGANVLTF.

This sequence joins TRBV5-1 and TRBJ2-3, with TRBD2 as a possible D gene (7 bases). The length of the CDR3 is 16 residues. V gave up 4 bases and J gave up 1 base, with 16 bases separating them. CDR1 SGHRS and CDR2 YFSETQ come from the germline V gene. The CDR3 loop is CASSRLPGGGTDTQYF. The CDR3 nucleotides are TGCGCCAGCAGCAGGCTACCGGGGGGCGGCACAGATACGCAGTATTTT.